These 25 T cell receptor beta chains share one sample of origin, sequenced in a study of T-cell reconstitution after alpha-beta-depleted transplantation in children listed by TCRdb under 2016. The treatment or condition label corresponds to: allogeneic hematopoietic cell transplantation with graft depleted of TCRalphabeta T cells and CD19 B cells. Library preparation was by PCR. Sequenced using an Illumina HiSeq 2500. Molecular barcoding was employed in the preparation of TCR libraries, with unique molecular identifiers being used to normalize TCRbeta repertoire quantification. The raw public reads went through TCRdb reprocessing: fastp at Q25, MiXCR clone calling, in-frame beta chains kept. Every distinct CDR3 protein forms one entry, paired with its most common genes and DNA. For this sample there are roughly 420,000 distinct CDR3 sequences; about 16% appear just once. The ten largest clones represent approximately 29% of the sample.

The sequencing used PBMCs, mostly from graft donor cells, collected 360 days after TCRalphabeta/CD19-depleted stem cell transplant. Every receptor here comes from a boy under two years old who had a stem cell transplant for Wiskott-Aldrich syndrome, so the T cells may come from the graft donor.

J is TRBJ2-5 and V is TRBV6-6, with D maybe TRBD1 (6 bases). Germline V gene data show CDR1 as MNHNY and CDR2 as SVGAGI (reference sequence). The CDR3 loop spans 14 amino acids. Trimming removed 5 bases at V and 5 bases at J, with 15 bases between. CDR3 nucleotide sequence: TGTGCCAGCAGTCGAAGAACAGGGTGGGAGACCCAGTACTTC. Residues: CASSRRTGWETQYF.

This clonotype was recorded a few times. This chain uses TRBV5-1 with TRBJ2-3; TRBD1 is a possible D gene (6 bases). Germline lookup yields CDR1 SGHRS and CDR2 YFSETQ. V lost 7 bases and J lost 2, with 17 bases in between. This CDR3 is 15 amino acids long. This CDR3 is CASGLRGSFTDTQYF. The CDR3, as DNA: TGCGCCAGCGGCCTCAGGGGCAGCTTCACAGATACGCAGTATTTT.

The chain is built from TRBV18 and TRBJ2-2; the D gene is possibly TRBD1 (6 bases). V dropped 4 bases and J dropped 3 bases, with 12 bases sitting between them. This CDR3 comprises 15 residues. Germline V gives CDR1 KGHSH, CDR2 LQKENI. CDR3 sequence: CASSRDIRDTGELFF. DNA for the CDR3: TGTGCCAGCTCACGGGACATTCGGGACACCGGGGAGCTGTTTTTT.

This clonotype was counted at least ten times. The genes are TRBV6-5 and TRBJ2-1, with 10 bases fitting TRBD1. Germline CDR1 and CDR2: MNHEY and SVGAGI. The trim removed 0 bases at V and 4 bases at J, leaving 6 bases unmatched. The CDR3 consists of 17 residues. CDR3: CASSYSGTGVSYNEQFF. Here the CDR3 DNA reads TGTGCCAGCAGTTACTCCGGGACAGGGGTTTCTTACAATGAGCAGTTCTTC.

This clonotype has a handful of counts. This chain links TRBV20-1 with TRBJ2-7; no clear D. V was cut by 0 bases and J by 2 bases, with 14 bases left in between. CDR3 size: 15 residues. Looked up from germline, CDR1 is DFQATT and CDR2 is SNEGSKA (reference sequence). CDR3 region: CSARDLGGPAYEQYF. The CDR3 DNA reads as TGCAGTGCTAGAGATCTCGGCGGCCCGGCCTACGAGCAGTACTTC.

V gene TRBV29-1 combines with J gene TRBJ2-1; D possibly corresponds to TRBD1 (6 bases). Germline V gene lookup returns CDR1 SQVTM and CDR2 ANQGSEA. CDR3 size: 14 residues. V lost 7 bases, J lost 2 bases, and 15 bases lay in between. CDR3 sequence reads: CSAGRGVPYNEQFF. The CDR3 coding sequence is TGCAGCGCCGGCAGGGGTGTGCCCTACAATGAGCAGTTCTTC.

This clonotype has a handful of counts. The CDR3 protein is CASSQGSSGSEQFF. The DNA of the CDR3 is TGCGCCAGCAGCCAAGGGAGTAGCGGCTCGGAGCAGTTCTTC. The chain joins TRBV4-3 to TRBJ2-1; weak D call: TRBD2 (6 bases). The germline gives CDR1 LGHNA, CDR2 YSLEER. The CDR3 runs to 14 residues. Deletions cut 1 base from V and 10 bases from J, with 14 bases between.

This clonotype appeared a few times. CDR3 amino acids: CASRDAGANVLTF. The CDR3 DNA reads TGTGCCAGCCGCGATGCTGGGGCCAACGTCCTGACTTTC. The V call is TRBV27, the J call TRBJ2-6; D ambiguous. The CDR3 has 13 amino acids. Germline-derived CDR1 and CDR2 are MNHEY and SMNVEV (reference sequence). With 8 bases removed from V and 2 bases from J, the gap between germline ends came to 7 bases.

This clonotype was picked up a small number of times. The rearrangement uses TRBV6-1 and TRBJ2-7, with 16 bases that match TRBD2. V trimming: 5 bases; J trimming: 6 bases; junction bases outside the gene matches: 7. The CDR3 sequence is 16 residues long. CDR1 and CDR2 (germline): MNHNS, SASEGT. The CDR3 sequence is CASSPGTSGRALEQYF. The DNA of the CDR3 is TGTGCCAGCAGTCCCGGGACTAGCGGGAGGGCCCTCGAGCAGTACTTC.

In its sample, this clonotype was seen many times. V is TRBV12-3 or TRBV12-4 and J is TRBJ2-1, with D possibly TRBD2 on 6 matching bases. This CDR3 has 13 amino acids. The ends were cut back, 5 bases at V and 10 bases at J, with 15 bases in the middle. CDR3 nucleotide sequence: TGTGCCAGCAGTCCGCCGGGTCGGGGGGAGCAGTTCTTC. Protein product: CASSPPGRGEQFF.

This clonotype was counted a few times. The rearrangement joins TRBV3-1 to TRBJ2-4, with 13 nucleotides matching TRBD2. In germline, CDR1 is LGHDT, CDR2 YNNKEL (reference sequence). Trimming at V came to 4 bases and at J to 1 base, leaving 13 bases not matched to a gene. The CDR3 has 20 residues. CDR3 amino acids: CASSPEILAGGPWAKNIQYF. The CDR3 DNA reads TGTGCCAGCAGCCCCGAGATACTAGCGGGAGGGCCCTGGGCCAAAAACATTCAGTACTTC.

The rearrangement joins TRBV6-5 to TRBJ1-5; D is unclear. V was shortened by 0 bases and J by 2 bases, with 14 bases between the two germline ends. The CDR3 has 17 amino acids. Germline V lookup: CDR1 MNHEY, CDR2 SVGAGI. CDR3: CASSYSSSDWGNQPQHF. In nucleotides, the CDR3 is TGTGCCAGCAGTTACTCGAGTTCGGACTGGGGCAATCAGCCCCAGCATTTT.

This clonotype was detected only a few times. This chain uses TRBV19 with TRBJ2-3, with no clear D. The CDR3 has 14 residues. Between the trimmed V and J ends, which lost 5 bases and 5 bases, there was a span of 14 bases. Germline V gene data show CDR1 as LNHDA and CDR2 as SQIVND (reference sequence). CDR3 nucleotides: TGTGCCAGTAGTCCACCCAGACTCAGAGATACGCAGTATTTT. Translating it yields CASSPPRLRDTQYF.

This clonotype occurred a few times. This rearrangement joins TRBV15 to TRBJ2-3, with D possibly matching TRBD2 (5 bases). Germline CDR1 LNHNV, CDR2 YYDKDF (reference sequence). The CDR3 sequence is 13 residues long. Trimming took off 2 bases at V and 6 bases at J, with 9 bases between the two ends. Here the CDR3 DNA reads TGTGCCACCAGCAGAAGGACTTGGGATACGCAGTATTTT. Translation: CATSRRTWDTQYF.

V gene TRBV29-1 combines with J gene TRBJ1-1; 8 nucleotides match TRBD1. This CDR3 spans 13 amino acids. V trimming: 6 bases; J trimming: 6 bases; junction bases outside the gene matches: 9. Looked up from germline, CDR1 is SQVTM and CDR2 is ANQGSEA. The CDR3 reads CSVRSRGQAEAFF. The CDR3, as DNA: TGCAGCGTAAGAAGCAGGGGACAGGCTGAAGCTTTCTTT. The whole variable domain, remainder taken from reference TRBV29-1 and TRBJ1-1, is SAVISQKPSRDICQRGTSLTIQCQVDSQVTMMFWYRQQPGQSLTLIATANQGSEATYESGFVIDKFPISRPNLTFSTLTVSNMSPEDSSIYLCSVRSRGQAEAFFGQGTRLTVV.

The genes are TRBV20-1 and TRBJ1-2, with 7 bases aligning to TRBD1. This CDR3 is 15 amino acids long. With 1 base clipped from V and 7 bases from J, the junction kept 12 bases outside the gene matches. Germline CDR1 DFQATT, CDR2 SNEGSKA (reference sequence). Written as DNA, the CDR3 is TGCAGTGCTAGAGCTCCCGGGACAGCAGAATTTGGCTACACCTTC. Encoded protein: CSARAPGTAEFGYTF.

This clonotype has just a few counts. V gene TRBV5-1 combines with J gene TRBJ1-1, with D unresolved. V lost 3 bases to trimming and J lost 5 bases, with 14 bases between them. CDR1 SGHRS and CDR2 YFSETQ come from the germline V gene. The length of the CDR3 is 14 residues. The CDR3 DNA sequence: TGCGCCAGCAGCTATGTCTCAGGTGATACTGAAGCTTTCTTT. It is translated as CASSYVSGDTEAFF.

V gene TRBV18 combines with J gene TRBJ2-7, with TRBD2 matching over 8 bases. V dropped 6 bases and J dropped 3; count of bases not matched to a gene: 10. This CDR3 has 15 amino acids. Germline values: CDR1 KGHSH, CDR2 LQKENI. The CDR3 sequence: CASSALSGSYYEQYF. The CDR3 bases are TGTGCCAGCTCGGCCCTAAGCGGGAGCTACTACGAGCAGTACTTC. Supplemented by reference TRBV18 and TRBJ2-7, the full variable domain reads NAGVMQNPRHLVRRRGQEARLRCSPMKGHSHVYWYRQLPEEGLKFMVYLQKENIIDESGMPKERFSAEFPKEGPSILRIQQVVRGDSAAYFCASSALSGSYYEQYFGPGTRLTVT.

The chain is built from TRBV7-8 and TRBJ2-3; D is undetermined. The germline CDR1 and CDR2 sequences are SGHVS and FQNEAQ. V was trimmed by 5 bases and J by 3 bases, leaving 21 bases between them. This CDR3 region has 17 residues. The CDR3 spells CASSPMGFLASTDTQYF. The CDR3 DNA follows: TGTGCCAGCAGCCCCATGGGATTCCTCGCGAGTACAGATACGCAGTATTTT.

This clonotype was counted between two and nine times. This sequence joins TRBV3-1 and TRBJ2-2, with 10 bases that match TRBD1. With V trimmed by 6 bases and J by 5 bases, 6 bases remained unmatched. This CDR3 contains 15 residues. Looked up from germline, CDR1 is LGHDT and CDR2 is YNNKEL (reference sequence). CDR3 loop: CASRTRQGATGELFF. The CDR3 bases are TGTGCCAGCAGGACTAGACAGGGGGCAACCGGGGAGCTGTTTTTT.

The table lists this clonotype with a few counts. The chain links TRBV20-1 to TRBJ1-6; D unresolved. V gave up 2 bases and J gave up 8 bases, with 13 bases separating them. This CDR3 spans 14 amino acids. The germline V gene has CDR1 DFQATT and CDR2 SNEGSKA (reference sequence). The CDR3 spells CSARLGSRDSPLHF. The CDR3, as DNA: TGCAGTGCTAGACTAGGATCTAGGGATTCACCCCTCCACTTT.

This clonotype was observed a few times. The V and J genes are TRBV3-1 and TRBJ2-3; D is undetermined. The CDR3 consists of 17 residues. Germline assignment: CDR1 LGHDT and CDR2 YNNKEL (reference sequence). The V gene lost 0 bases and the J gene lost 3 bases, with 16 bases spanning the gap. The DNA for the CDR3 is TGTGCCAGCAGCCAAGAGTCCCCAGGTATGGGGACAGATACGCAGTATTTT. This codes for CASSQESPGMGTDTQYF.

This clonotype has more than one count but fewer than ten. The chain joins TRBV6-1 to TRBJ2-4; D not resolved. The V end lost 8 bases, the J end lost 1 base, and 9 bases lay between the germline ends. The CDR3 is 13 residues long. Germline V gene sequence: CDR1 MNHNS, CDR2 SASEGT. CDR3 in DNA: TGTGCCAGCGACCCCTCCGCCAAAAACATTCAGTACTTC. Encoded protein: CASDPSAKNIQYF.

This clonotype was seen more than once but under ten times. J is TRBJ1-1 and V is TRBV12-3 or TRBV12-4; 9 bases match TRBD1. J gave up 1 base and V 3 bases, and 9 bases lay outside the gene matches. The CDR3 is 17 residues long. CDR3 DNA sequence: TGTGCCAGCAGTTTGATCAACAGGGGGCCGAAGAACACTGAAGCTTTCTTT. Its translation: CASSLINRGPKNTEAFF.

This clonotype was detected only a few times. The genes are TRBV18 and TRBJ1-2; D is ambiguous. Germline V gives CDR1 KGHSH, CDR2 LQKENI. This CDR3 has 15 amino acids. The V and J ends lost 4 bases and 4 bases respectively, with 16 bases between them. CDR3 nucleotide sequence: TGTGCCAGCTCACGCACAGTGGAAGCACGCTATGGCTACACCTTC. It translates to CASSRTVEARYGYTF.